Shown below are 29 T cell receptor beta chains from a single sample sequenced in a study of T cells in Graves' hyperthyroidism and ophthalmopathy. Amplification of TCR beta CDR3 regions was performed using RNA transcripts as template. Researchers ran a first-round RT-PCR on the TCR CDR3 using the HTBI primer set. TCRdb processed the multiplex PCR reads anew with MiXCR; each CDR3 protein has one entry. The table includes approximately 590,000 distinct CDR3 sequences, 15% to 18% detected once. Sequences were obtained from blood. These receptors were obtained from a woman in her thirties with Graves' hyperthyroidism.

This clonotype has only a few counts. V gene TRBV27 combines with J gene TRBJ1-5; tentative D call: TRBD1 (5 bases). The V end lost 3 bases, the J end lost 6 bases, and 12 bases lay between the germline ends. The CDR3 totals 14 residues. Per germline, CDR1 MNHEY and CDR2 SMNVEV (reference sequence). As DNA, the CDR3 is TGTGCCAGCAGTTTCCTCGGGGGGGGTCAGCCCCAGCATTTT. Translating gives CASSFLGGGQPQHF.

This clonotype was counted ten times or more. The CDR3 sequence is CASSLGVRRSEYSPLHF. CDR3 in DNA: TGTGCCAGCAGTCTCGGTGTCCGCCGTTCGGAATATTCACCCCTCCACTTT. This chain joins TRBV12-3 or TRBV12-4 and TRBJ1-6; D is undetermined. V lost 5 bases and J 8 bases, leaving 22 bases between the germline ends. This CDR3 has 17 residues.

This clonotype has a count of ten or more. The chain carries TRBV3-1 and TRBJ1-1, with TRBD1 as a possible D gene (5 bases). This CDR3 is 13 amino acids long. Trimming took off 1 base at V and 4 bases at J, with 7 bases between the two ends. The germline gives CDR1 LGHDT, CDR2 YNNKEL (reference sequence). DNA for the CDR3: TGTGCCAGCAGCCAAGGACAGTCCACTGAAGCTTTCTTT. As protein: CASSQGQSTEAFF.

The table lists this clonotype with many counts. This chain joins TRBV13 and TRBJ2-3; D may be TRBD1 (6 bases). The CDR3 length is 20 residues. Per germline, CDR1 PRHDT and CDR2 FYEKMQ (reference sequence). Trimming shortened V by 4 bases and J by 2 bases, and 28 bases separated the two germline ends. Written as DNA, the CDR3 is TGTGCCAGCAGCTCCGCATACGGACAGACGAGCTCAGAATACACAGATACGCAGTATTTT. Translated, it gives CASSSAYGQTSSEYTDTQYF.

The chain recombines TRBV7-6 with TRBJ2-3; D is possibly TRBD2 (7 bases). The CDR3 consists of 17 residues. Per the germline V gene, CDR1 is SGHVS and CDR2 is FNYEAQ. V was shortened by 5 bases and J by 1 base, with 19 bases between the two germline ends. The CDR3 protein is CASSPSTWGGGTDTQYF. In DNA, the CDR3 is TGTGCCAGCAGCCCCTCAACCTGGGGGGGCGGCACAGATACGCAGTATTTT.

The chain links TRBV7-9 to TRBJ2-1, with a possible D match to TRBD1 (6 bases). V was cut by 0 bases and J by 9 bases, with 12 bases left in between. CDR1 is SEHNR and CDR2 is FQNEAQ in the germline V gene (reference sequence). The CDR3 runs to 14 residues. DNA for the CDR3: TGTGCCAGCAGCTTAGCCCAGACAGGCGGTGAGCAGTTCTTC. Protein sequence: CASSLAQTGGEQFF.

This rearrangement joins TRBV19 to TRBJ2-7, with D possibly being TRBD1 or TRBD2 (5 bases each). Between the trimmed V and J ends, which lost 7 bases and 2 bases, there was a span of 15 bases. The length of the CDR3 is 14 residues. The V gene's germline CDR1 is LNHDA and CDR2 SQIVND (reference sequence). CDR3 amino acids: CASNPGWGTYEQYF. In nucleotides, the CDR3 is TGTGCCAGTAATCCGGGTTGGGGGACCTACGAGCAGTACTTC.

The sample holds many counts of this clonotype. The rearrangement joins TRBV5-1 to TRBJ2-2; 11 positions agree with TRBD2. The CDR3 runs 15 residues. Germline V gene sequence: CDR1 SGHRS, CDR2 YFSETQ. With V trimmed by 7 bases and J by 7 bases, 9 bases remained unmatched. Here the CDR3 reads CASSTSGTTYGELFF. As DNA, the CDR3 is TGCGCCAGCTCGACTAGCGGGACAACGTACGGGGAGCTGTTTTTT.

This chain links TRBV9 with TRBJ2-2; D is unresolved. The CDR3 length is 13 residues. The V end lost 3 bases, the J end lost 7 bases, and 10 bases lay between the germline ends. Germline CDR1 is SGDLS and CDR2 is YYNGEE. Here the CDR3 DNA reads TGTGCCAGCAGCGCCGACCGCATCGGGGAGCTGTTTTTT. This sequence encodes CASSADRIGELFF.

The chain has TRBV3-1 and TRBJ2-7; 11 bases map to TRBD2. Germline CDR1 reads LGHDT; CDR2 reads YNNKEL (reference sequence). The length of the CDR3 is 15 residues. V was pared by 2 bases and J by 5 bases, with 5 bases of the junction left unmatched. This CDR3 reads CASSQLAGGFDEQYF. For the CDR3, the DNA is TGTGCCAGCAGCCAACTAGCGGGAGGTTTTGACGAGCAGTACTTC.

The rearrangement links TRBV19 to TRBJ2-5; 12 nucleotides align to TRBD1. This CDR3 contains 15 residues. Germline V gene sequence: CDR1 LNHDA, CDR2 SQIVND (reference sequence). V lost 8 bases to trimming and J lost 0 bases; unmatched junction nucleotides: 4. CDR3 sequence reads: CASQRDRGHQETQYF. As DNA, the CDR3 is TGTGCCAGTCAACGGGACAGGGGGCACCAAGAGACCCAGTACTTC.

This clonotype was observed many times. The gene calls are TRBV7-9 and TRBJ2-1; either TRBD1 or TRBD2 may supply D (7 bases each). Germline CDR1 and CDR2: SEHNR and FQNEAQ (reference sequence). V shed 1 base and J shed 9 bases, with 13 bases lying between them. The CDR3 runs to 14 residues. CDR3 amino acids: CASSLEGAGAEQFF. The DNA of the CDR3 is TGTGCCAGCAGCTTAGAGGGGGCGGGAGCTGAGCAGTTCTTC.

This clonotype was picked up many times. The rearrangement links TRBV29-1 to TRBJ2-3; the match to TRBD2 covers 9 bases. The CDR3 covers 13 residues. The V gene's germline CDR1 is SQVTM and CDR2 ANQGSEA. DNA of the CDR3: TGCACCTCAAAAGGCGGGAGGGCAGATACGCAGTATTTT. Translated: CTSKGGRADTQYF.

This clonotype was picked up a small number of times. The CDR3 sequence is CASSLRLAGGWIGELFF. The CDR3 coding sequence is TGTGCCAGCAGTTTGAGGCTAGCGGGAGGGTGGATCGGGGAGCTGTTTTTT. This sequence joins TRBV27 and TRBJ2-2, with 12 bases matching TRBD2. The CDR3 consists of 17 residues. After removal of 3 bases from V and 7 bases from J, the junction contained 9 bases not matched to a gene. Per the germline V gene, CDR1 is MNHEY and CDR2 is SMNVEV (reference sequence).

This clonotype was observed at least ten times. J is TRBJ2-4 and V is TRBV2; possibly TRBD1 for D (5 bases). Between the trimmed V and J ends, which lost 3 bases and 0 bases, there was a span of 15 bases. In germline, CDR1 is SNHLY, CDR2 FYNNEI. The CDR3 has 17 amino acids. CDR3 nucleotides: TGTGCCAGCAGTGAGTTCGGGCAGGGCTTAGCCAAAAACATTCAGTACTTC. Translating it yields CASSEFGQGLAKNIQYF.

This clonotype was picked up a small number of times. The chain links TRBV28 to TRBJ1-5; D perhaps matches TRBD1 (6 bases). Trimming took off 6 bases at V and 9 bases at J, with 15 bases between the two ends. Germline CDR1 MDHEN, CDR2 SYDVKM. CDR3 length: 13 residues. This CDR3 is CASRGTGLAPQHF. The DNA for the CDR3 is TGTGCCAGCAGGGGCACAGGGTTGGCGCCCCAGCATTTT.

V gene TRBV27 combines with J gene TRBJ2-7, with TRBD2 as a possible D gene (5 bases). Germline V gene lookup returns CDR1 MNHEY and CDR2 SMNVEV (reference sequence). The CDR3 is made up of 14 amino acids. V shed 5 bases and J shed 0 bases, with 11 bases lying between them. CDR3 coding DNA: TGTGCCAGCAGTAGAGGGATTCGCTCCTACGAGCAGTACTTC. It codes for CASSRGIRSYEQYF.

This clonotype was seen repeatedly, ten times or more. The CDR3 DNA reads TGCAGTGCTAGAGATTGGGTAAGGGGAGTGATTCAGCCCCAGCATTTT. This gives the protein CSARDWVRGVIQPQHF. The chain recombines TRBV20-1 with TRBJ1-5; a possible D gene is TRBD1 (5 bases). The germline V and J ends were trimmed by 0 bases and 6 bases, with 18 bases remaining between them. Germline V CDR1 and CDR2: DFQATT, SNEGSKA (reference sequence). CDR3 length: 16 amino acids.

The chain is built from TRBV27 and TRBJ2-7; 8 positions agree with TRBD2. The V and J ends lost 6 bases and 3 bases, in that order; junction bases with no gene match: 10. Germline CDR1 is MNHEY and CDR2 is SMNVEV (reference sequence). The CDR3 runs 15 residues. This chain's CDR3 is CASSPPGGRIYEQYF. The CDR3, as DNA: TGTGCCAGCAGCCCTCCCGGCGGGAGGATCTACGAGCAGTACTTC.

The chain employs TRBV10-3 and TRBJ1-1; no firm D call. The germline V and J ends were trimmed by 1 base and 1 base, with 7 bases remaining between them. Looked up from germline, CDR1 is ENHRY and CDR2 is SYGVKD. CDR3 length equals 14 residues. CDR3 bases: TGTGCCATCAGTGAGTACAGCCAGAACACTGAAGCTTTCTTT. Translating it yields CAISEYSQNTEAFF.

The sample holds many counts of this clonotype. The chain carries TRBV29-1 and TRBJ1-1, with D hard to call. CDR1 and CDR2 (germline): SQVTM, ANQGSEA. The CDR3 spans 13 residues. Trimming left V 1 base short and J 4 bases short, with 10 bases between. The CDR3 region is CSVEVYGSTEAFF. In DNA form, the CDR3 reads TGCAGCGTTGAAGTTTACGGGAGCACTGAAGCTTTCTTT.

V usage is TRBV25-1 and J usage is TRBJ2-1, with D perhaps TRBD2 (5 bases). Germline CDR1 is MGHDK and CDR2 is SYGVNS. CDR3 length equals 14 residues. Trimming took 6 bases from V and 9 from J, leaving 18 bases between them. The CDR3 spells CASSPPTAAGEQFF. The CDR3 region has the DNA TGTGCCAGCAGCCCCCCCACGGCGGCGGGTGAGCAGTTCTTC.

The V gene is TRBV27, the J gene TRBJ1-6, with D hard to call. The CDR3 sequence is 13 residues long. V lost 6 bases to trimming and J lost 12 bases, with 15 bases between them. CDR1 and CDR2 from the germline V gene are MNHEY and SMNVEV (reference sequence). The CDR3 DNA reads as TGTGCCAGCAGCCGCCGGAGCGGAGAACCCCTCCACTTT. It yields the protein CASSRRSGEPLHF.

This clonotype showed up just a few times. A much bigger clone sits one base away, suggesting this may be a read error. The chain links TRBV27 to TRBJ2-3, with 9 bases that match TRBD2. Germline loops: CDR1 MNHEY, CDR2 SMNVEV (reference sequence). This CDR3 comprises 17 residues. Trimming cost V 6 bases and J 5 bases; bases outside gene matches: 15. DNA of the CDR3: TGTGCCAGCAGCCCCTCTCCCGGGACTAGCAAGATAGATACGCAGTATTTT. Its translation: CASSPSPGTSKIDTQYF.

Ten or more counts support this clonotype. The DNA for the CDR3 is TGCAGTGCTAGCGTCGCAGGCTCTGGGGCCAACGTCCTGACTTTC. Its translation is CSASVAGSGANVLTF. This chain links TRBV20-1 with TRBJ2-6; D is uncertain. The CDR3 has 15 amino acids. Germline CDR1 reads DFQATT; CDR2 reads SNEGSKA (reference sequence). Trimming left V 3 bases short and J 0 bases short, with 9 bases between.

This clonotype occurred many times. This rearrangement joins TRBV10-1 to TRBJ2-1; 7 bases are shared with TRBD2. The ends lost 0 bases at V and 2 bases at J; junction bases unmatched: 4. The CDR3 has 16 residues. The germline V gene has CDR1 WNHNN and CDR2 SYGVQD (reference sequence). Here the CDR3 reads CASSESVGGAYNEQFF. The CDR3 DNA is TGCGCCAGCAGTGAGTCGGTGGGGGGGGCCTACAATGAGCAGTTCTTC.

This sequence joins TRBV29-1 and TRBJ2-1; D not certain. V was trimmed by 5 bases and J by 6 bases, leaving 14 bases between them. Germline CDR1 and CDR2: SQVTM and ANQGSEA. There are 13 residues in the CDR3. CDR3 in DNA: TGCAGCGTTTTTTCCGGTAAGACCAATGAGCAGTTCTTC. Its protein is CSVFSGKTNEQFF.

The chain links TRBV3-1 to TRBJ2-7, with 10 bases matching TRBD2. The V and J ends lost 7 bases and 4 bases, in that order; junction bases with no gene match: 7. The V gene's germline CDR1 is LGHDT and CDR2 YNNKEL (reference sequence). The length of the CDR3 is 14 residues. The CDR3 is CASKGGTSVYEQYF. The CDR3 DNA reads TGTGCCAGCAAAGGTGGGACTAGCGTTTACGAGCAGTACTTC.

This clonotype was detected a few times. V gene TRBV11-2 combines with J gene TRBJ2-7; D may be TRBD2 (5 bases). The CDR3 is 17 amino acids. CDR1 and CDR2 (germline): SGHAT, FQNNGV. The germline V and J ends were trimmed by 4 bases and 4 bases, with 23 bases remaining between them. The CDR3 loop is CASSSIQSGLAVYEQYF. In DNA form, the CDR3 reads TGTGCCAGCAGCTCTATACAATCCGGGCTAGCAGTGTACGAGCAGTACTTC.